The present T cell receptor beta chain was sequenced within a study of neurological immune-mediated disorders. Study at large: Relapsing-remitting disease affected around 31, and secondary progressive 3, of approximately 34 multiple sclerosis patients.

The authors made cDNA by 5'RACE with 10-nucleotide random UMIs. Each CDR3 protein gets one entry after TCRdb re-called the 5' RACE reads with MiXCR. Among over 65,000 distinct CDR3 sequences listed, 2% to 3% were seen once. Germline V lookup: CDR1 MNHEY, CDR2 SMNVEV (reference sequence). The ends lost 3 bases at V and 6 bases at J; junction bases unmatched: 5. The CDR3 consists of 15 residues. This clonotype was recorded many times. The receptor was isolated from a woman in her thirties with multiple sclerosis. Sequencing used PBMCs. The V gene is TRBV27, the J gene TRBJ2-1; 10 bases align to TRBD2. The CDR3 loop reads CASSFLAGVVNEQFF. The DNA for the CDR3 is TGTGCCAGCAGTTTTCTAGCGGGAGTCGTCAATGAGCAGTTCTTC.